This TCR beta chain was recorded in a study of glioma-infiltrating T cells. The iRepertoire nested amplicon-rescue multiplex PCR amplified TCR alpha and beta CDR3s from RNA. For one-step reverse transcription and amplification, about 90-450 ng of tissue mRNA or PBMC total RNA was used. TCRdb independently ran MiXCR on the multiplex PCR reads; one entry per CDR3 protein. The top ten clones hold over 25% of a sample with 100,000 to 150,000 distinct CDR3 sequences, 20% to 25% of them seen once. Study-level points and caveats: Gliomas, especially low-grade, showed above-expected tissue-blood divergence; non-neoplastic patients showed below.

On this clonotype itself: Its antigen is currently unknown.

The germline CDR1 and CDR2 sequences are LNHDA and SQIVND (reference sequence). This CDR3 contains 15 residues. Trimming cost V 10 bases and J 0 bases, with 18 bases left between them. Sample: glioma tissue, nonneoplastic brain tissue, or PBMCs (not recorded which). The receptor was isolated from a human donor with low-grade glioma or glioblastoma, undergoing nonglioma brain surgery, or in good health (not recorded which). The V gene is TRBV19, the J gene TRBJ1-1, with D possibly being TRBD1 (6 bases). CDR3 protein: CATLSPPGVNTEAFF. The CDR3 coding sequence is TGTGCCACCCTATCTCCTCCAGGGGTGAACACTGAAGCTTTCTTT.